Listed below are T cell receptor beta chains from one sample, sequenced in a study of T cells in Graves' hyperthyroidism and ophthalmopathy. TCRdb reanalysed the multiplex PCR reads using MiXCR and keeps one entry per CDR3 protein. The top ten hold approximately 19% of the sample, which has a few hundred thousand distinct CDR3 sequences, around 15% seen once. The sample consisted of blood. The receptors here all came from a woman aged 55-70 years with Graves' ophthalmopathy. CDR3s include the opening cysteine and the closing phenylalanine or tryptophan. The order of the fields is V gene, CDR3 length, J gene, D gene, clone size, CDR3 protein, CDR3 DNA. A D gene is named only where the DNA matches it firmly. Clone sizes are given selectively: once, few, many, or a class where the clone is expanded.

TRBV30,18,TRBJ1-5,.,few,CAWSDGGGSIYSNQPQHF,TGTGCCTGGAGTGACGGAGGGGGGTCTATATATAGCAATCAGCCCCAGCATTTT
TRBV5-1,15,TRBJ2-5,TRBD2,many,CASSSTGGSEETQYF,TGCGCCAGCAGCTCCACCGGGGGGTCTGAAGAGACCCAGTACTTC
TRBV6-1,15,TRBJ2-1,TRBD2,.,CASSPGTSAVDEQFF,TGTGCCAGCAGCCCAGGGACTAGCGCCGTTGATGAGCAGTTCTTC
TRBV3-1,15,TRBJ2-3,.,many,CASSQAGGPTDTQYF,TGTGCCAGCAGCCAAGCTGGAGGTCCCACAGATACGCAGTATTTT
TRBV28,16,TRBJ1-5,.,.,CASSLRGGGTKQPQHF,TGTGCCAGCAGTTTACGGGGGGGAGGGACAAAGCAGCCCCAGCATTTT
TRBV28,14,TRBJ1-1,.,.,CASRAPGGVTEAFF,TGTGCCAGCAGGGCACCCGGGGGGGTCACTGAAGCTTTCTTT
TRBV20-1,15,TRBJ1-5,.,many,CSARDSGGSNQPQHF,TGCAGTGCTAGAGATAGCGGGGGCTCCAATCAGCCCCAGCATTTT
TRBV20-1,15,TRBJ2-3,TRBD1,many,CSARPRGTIPDTQYF,TGCAGTGCTAGGCCCAGGGGGACCATCCCAGATACGCAGTATTTT
TRBV2,12,TRBJ1-1,.,many,CASRQDNPEAFF,TGTGCCAGCCGGCAGGACAACCCTGAAGCTTTCTTT
TRBV11-1,16,TRBJ2-1,TRBD2,many,CASSLVGLASYNEQFF,TGTGCCAGCAGCTTAGTGGGACTAGCTTCCTACAATGAGCAGTTCTTC
TRBV28,18,TRBJ2-5,TRBD2,many,CASSLSRSSGRPQETQYF,TGTGCCAGCAGTTTATCGCGATCTAGCGGGAGGCCCCAAGAGACCCAGTACTTC
TRBV7-6,14,TRBJ2-1,.,.,CASSTRAGGYEQFF,TGTGCCAGCAGCACCCGGGCGGGTGGATATGAGCAGTTCTTC
TRBV20-1,15,TRBJ2-3,.,.,CSARDPSRGGAGQYF,TGCAGTGCTAGAGATCCTTCCAGGGGCGGGGCGGGGCAGTATTTT
TRBV5-1,15,TRBJ2-7,.,many,CASSLDGQGAYEQYF,TGCGCCAGCAGCTTGGACGGTCAGGGAGCCTACGAGCAGTACTTC
TRBV10-3,14,TRBJ2-5,TRBD2,many,CAISEGGVGETQYF,TGTGCCATCAGTGAGGGGGGGGTCGGAGAGACCCAGTACTTC
TRBV4-1,14,TRBJ2-7,TRBD1,few,CASSQIGQGGKQYF,TGCGCCAGCAGCCAAATCGGACAGGGGGGAAAGCAGTACTTC
TRBV3-1,16,TRBJ2-5,TRBD1,many,CASSQDLTGGTETQYF,TGTGCCAGCAGCCAAGACCTGACAGGGGGCACCGAGACCCAGTACTTC
TRBV7-8,13,TRBJ2-5,.,many,CASSLDRQETQYF,TGTGCCAGCAGCTTAGACCGGCAAGAGACCCAGTACTTC
TRBV4-1,14,TRBJ2-7,TRBD2,many,CAKDGGGRGWEQYF,TGCGCCAAAGACGGAGGCGGGAGAGGTTGGGAGCAGTACTTC
TRBV12-3/TRBV12-4,15,TRBJ2-7,.,many,CASSQSPGEANEQYF,TGTGCCAGCAGCCAGAGTCCCGGCGAGGCCAACGAGCAGTACTTC
TRBV20-1,13,TRBJ2-3,TRBD2,few,CSAARLAGDTQYF,TGCAGTGCCGCCCGACTAGCTGGTGATACGCAGTATTTT
TRBV4-1,19,TRBJ2-1,TRBD2,.,CASSQARRLRSGGYNEQFF,TGCGCCAGCAGCCAAGCGCGGAGACTACGGAGCGGGGGCTACAATGAGCAGTTCTTC
TRBV7-2,16,TRBJ2-3,TRBD2,.,CASSHRLAAIGDTQYF,TGTGCCAGCAGCCACAGACTAGCGGCAATAGGTGATACGCAGTATTTT
TRBV20-1,16,TRBJ1-5,TRBD1,.,CSAIPDRGGRDQPQHF,TGCAGTGCTATACCCGACAGGGGGGGGCGGGATCAGCCCCAGCATTTT
TRBV19,15,TRBJ1-2,TRBD1,.,CASSIGTRQGYGYTF,TGTGCCAGTAGTATTGGGACCCGACAGGGATATGGCTACACCTTC
TRBV28,13,TRBJ1-1,TRBD1,many,CASRLDRVTEAFF,TGTGCCAGCCGATTAGACAGGGTCACTGAAGCTTTCTTT
TRBV6-1,13,TRBJ2-3,.,.,CASVPSGTDTQYF,TGTGCCAGTGTCCCATCTGGCACAGATACGCAGTATTTT
TRBV2,15,TRBJ2-1,TRBD1,many,CASSADRGGHNEQFF,TGTGCCAGCAGTGCCGACAGGGGAGGCCACAATGAGCAGTTCTTC
TRBV7-9,12,TRBJ2-1,TRBD2,.,CASTREGREGFF,TGTGCCAGCACGCGGGAGGGCCGAGAGGGGTTCTTC
TRBV28,17,TRBJ1-2,.,many,CASSPQPGRQLNYGYTF,TGTGCCAGCAGTCCGCAACCTGGGCGGCAGCTTAACTATGGCTACACCTTC